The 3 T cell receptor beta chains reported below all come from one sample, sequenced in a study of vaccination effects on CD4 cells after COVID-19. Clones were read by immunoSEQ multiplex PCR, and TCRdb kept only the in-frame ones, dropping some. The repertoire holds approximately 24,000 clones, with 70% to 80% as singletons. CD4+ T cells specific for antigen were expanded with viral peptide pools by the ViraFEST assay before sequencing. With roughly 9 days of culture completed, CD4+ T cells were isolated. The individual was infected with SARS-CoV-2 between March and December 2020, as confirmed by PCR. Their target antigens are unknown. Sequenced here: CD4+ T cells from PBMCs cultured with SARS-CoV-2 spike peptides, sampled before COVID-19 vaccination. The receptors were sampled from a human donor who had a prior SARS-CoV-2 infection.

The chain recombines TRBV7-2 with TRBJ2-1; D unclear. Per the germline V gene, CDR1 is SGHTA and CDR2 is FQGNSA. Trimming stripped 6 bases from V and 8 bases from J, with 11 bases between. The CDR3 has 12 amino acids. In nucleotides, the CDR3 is TGTGCCAGCAGACGGCCTGGGCATGAGCAGTTCTTC. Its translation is CASRRPGHEQFF.

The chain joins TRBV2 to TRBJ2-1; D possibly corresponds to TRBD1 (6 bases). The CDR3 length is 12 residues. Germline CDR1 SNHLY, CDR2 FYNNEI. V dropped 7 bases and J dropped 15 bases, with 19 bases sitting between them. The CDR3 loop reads CASTTTGSRAFF. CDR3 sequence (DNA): TGTGCCAGCACCACAACAGGGTCCCGTGCGTTCTTC.

The CDR3 DNA is TGTGCCAGCAGCCCCCTTGGAAACACCATATATTTT. Its translation is CASSPLGNTIYF. The V call is TRBV7-2, the J call TRBJ1-3; D ambiguous. CDR3 size: 12 residues. Trimming removed 5 bases from V and 3 bases from J, with 5 bases in between. Germline CDR1 is SGHTA and CDR2 is FQGNSA.